In its sample, the clone carrying this T cell receptor (beta chain) was seen a few times. This entry is derived from a study of Graves' ophthalmopathy and Graves' hyperthyroidism. The sequenced template was RNA, covering the TCR beta CDR3 region. The first round was an RT-PCR with HTBI primers, and the second round was a multiplex PCR. TCRdb processed the multiplex PCR reads anew with MiXCR; each CDR3 protein has one entry. The table includes some 1.1 million distinct CDR3 sequences, 35% to 40% detected once. The CDR3 spans 16 residues. Trimming at V came to 0 bases and at J to 6 bases, leaving 9 bases not matched to a gene. The germline V gene encodes CDR1 SGHAT and CDR2 FQNNGV.

The TCR originated in an adult man with Graves' hyperthyroidism. The rearrangement joins TRBV11-2 to TRBJ2-7; 9 bases match TRBD2. Sequences were obtained from peripheral blood or thyroid tissue (not recorded which). CDR3 sequence: CASSLDLAGGPAEQYF. The CDR3 region has the DNA TGTGCCAGCAGCTTAGATTTGGCGGGAGGGCCTGCCGAGCAGTACTTC.